This T cell receptor (beta chain) was recorded in a study of blood T cells in healthy people across ages. Whole-study results and caveats: Per million T cells, TCR beta diversity dropped about linearly as age rose. TCR beta diversity was tightly associated with the proportion of naive T cells.

Comments on this clonotype: Antigen: not known.

PCR was performed a second time for 7 to 11 cycles using a sample-barcoded 5' primer and a J-beta primer mix. In TCRdb, the 5' RACE reads were re-called with MiXCR into one record per CDR3 protein. Here the sample spans about a million distinct CDR3 sequences, 51% being singletons. Sequencing was carried out using blood. The source is a woman aged 60 to 75 in good health.

CDR3 sequence: CASSPASGRPSEQYF. The CDR3 nucleotides read TGTGCCAGCTCACCAGCTAGCGGGAGGCCAAGCGAGCAGTACTTC. This chain uses TRBV18 with TRBJ2-7; 11 nucleotides align to TRBD2. Germline V gives CDR1 KGHSH, CDR2 LQKENI. With V trimmed by 2 bases and J by 6 bases, 6 bases remained unmatched. The CDR3 extends over 15 amino acids.